The rows below give T cell receptor beta chains drawn from one sample of a study of Ad26.COV2.S vaccination and SARS-CoV-2 variants. The data were produced by immunoSEQ multiplex PCR, yet TCRdb's version contains in-frame clones alone and is incomplete. Of 350,000 to 500,000 clones listed, roughly 88% were seen once; the top ten hold about 3.6%. This specimen consisted of peripheral blood, obtained in a trial of Ad26.COV2.S vaccine versus placebo. The receptors here all came from a person aged 18-65 years who received the Ad26.COV2.S COVID-19 vaccine or a placebo. Each CDR3 is given with its conserved first and last residue.

v_call: TRBV7-8
cdr3_aa: CASSYRLTYEQYF

v_call: TRBV11-2
cdr3_aa: CASSLAAKSPSYEQYF

v_call: TRBV4-3
cdr3_aa: CASSQDWLAGTEAFF

v_call: TRBV2
cdr3_aa: CASSEALGWIGETQYF

v_call: TRBV3-1/TRBV3-2
cdr3_aa: CASSQMLVGTGELFF

v_call: TRBV4-2
cdr3_aa: CASSREGRVGEQYF

v_call: TRBV6-5
cdr3_aa: CASSFLGGQGQDTQYF

v_call: TRBV7-9
cdr3_aa: CASSPPGGSSYEQYF

v_call: TRBV10-3
cdr3_aa: CAISGDGGNTEAFF

v_call: TRBV30
cdr3_aa: CAWSVILSSYEQYF

v_call: TRBV9
cdr3_aa: CAGSARADFDSSSYNEQFF

v_call: TRBV5-5
cdr3_aa: CASSRQGLGGNQPQHF

v_call: TRBV7-9
cdr3_aa: CASSLGLGGTEAFF

v_call: TRBV6-5
cdr3_aa: CASSYADGNGYTF

v_call: TRBV30
cdr3_aa: CAWSVLVTGIFGAQYF

v_call: TRBV19
cdr3_aa: CASSIANQPQHF

v_call: TRBV28
cdr3_aa: CASSARDRAYEQYF

v_call: TRBV30
cdr3_aa: CAWSVDPREQYF

v_call: TRBV29-1
cdr3_aa: CSVRSRAEINTGELFF

v_call: TRBV6-5
cdr3_aa: CASSHRQGRSYEQYF

v_call: TRBV6-5
cdr3_aa: CASSPKTGADYGYTF

v_call: TRBV5-1
cdr3_aa: CASSLVTGSIDEQFF